This TCR beta chain emerged from a study of blood T cells in healthy people across ages. Comment on this clonotype: Its antigen remains unidentified.

Each individual donor underwent a draw of ten milliliters of peripheral blood. Germline V gene lookup returns CDR1 LNHDA and CDR2 SQIVND (reference sequence). The CDR3 spans 16 residues. Trimming pared 5 bases from V and 4 bases from J, leaving 20 bases between. Broader study findings: The study found TCR beta diversity correlated strongly with naive T cell percentage.

Combining a sample-barcoded 5' primer with a J-beta primer mix, a second PCR ran for 7 to 11 cycles. One entry per CDR3 protein, called by TCRdb with MiXCR from the 5' RACE reads. The sample lists some 760,000 distinct CDR3 sequences; around 25% were seen once. These data also formed part of another study, on T cells of mothers and their children. That investigation notes: Mothers and children who were related shared slightly more overlap than unrelated pairs, but not significantly more.

The chain employs TRBV19 and TRBJ1-2, with a possible D match to TRBD1 (5 bases). The sequence came from a boy between 5 and 17 years old in good health. What was sequenced was blood. CDR3 sequence (DNA): TGTGCCAGTAGTGAGACCCCTTATCCAGGGCTCTATGGCTACACCTTC. As protein: CASSETPYPGLYGYTF.